The next 24 T cell receptor beta chains were all read from a single sample in a study of T-cell reconstitution after alpha-beta-depleted transplantation in children. Library preparation (for TCRbeta) was performed with unique molecular identifiers. Using its own MiXCR run on the PCR reads, TCRdb lists one record per CDR3 protein. The profile shows roughly 500,000 distinct CDR3 sequences, approximately 13% of them singletons. Sequencing was performed on PBMCs from the stem cell graft donor, taken from the stem cell graft. The origin of the receptors is a human donor who donated a stem cell graft to a child with combined immunodeficiency.

This clonotype showed up just a few times. This chain uses TRBV7-6 with TRBJ2-7; 8 bases fit TRBD2. Unmatched junction bases numbered 5, after V lost 0 bases and J lost 4 bases. Germline loops: CDR1 SGHVS, CDR2 FNYEAQ. This CDR3 is built from 15 residues. The DNA for the CDR3 is TGTGCCAGCAGCTTAGCGTGGACTAGCAGATACGAGCAGTACTTC. It translates to CASSLAWTSRYEQYF.

V is TRBV6-2 or TRBV6-3 and J is TRBJ2-7, with a possible D match to TRBD1 (5 bases). This CDR3 has 11 residues. V gave up 8 bases and J gave up 2 bases, with 7 bases separating them. The germline V gene has CDR1 MNHEY and CDR2 SVGEGT. The CDR3 loop reads CASVRAYEQYF. The CDR3 DNA sequence: TGTGCCAGCGTCAGGGCCTACGAGCAGTACTTC.

This clonotype was seen more than once but under ten times. The CDR3 here is CSAATGGWGNQPQHF. CDR3 DNA: TGCAGTGCCGCGACAGGGGGGTGGGGCAATCAGCCCCAGCATTTT. This chain connects TRBV20-1 to TRBJ1-5, with TRBD1 identical over 9 bases. The CDR3 extends over 15 amino acids. Germline CDR1 is DFQATT and CDR2 is SNEGSKA (reference sequence). V lost 6 bases to trimming and J lost 2 bases; unmatched junction nucleotides: 8.

This chain connects TRBV7-9 to TRBJ2-5; TRBD1 aligns across 9 bases. CDR3 length: 14 residues. Per germline, CDR1 SEHNR and CDR2 FQNEAQ (reference sequence). V shed 4 bases and J 3 bases; nucleotides not matched to a gene: 3. The CDR3 DNA reads TGTGCCAGCAGCTCGACAGGGGGTAAAGAGACCCAGTACTTC. It encodes CASSSTGGKETQYF.

This clonotype was picked up a small number of times. The chain is built from TRBV7-2 and TRBJ2-3, with 16 bases that match TRBD2. V trimming: 0 bases; J trimming: 4 bases; junction bases outside the gene matches: 4. Germline V CDR1 and CDR2: SGHTA, FQGNSA. The length of the CDR3 is 18 residues. The CDR3, as DNA: TGTGCCAGCAGCTTAGCCCCGGGACTAGCGGGGGGGCCAGATACGCAGTATTTT. Amino acids: CASSLAPGLAGGPDTQYF. Full variable domain (rest looked up from reference TRBV7-2 and TRBJ2-3): GAGVSQSPSNKVTEKGKDVELRCDPISGHTALYWYRQSLGQGLEFLIYFQGNSAPDKSGLPSDRFSAERTGGSVSTLTIQRTQQEDSAVYLCASSLAPGLAGGPDTQYFGPGTRLTVL.

The chain's CDR3 is CASREVAGDTDTQYF. The CDR3 coding sequence is TGTGCCAGCAGGGAAGTAGCGGGAGACACAGATACGCAGTATTTT. V is TRBV7-9 and J is TRBJ2-3; TRBD2 agrees at 9 bases. With V trimmed by 6 bases and J by 2 bases, 6 bases remained unmatched. CDR3 length: 15 amino acids. Germline-derived CDR1 and CDR2 are SEHNR and FQNEAQ (reference sequence).

The chain employs TRBV5-6 and TRBJ2-3; D uncertain. V lost 4 bases to trimming and J lost 5 bases, with 8 bases between them. Germline V CDR1 and CDR2: SGHDT, YYEEEE. The CDR3 contains 12 residues. CDR3 region: CASSQRRDTQYF. The CDR3 nucleotides read TGTGCCAGCAGCCAGAGACGAGATACGCAGTATTTT.

About this clonotype itself: This CDR3 is missing its conserved last phenylalanine or tryptophan, likely due to a read error. The chain recombines TRBV25-1 with TRBJ1-2; possible D gene TRBD1, 5 bases. Between the trimmed V and J ends, which lost 6 bases and 4 bases, there was a span of 24 bases. The length of the CDR3 is 17 residues. Germline CDR1 is MGHDK and CDR2 is SYGVNS. CDR3 protein: CASSSNAWGRPFYGYTC. CDR3 DNA sequence: TGTGCCAGCAGCTCAAACGCCTGGGGACGTCCCTTCTATGGCTACACCTGC.

The J gene is TRBJ2-5, the V gene TRBV4-2, with D perhaps assigned TRBD1 or TRBD2 (5 bases each). CDR1 is LGHNA and CDR2 is YNFKEQ in the germline V gene. This CDR3 region has 16 residues. Deletions cut 0 bases from V and 4 bases from J, with 15 bases between. CDR3 nucleotide sequence: TGTGCCAGCAGCCAAGATCTAGCCCCAGGGATAGAGACCCAGTACTTC. Protein product: CASSQDLAPGIETQYF.

This clonotype was seen a few times. This chain links TRBV4-3 with TRBJ2-1; D is tentatively TRBD1 or TRBD2 (6 bases each). Between the trimmed V and J ends, which lost 4 bases and 3 bases, there was a span of 16 bases. Per germline, CDR1 LGHNA and CDR2 YSLEER. The CDR3 is made up of 16 amino acids. DNA for the CDR3: TGCGCCAGCAGCCCCCCCGGGGGCGGAGGCTACAATGAGCAGTTCTTC. It translates to CASSPPGGGGYNEQFF.

This clonotype was picked up a small number of times. The V gene is TRBV6-1, the J gene TRBJ1-1; no clear D gene. Germline V gives CDR1 MNHNS, CDR2 SASEGT. Trimming cost V 1 base and J 7 bases, with 4 bases left between them. CDR3 length: 11 amino acids. Here the CDR3 DNA reads TGTGCCAGCAGTGAAGGGGGTGAAGCTTTCTTT. It specifies CASSEGGEAFF.

This clonotype showed up many times. The V call is TRBV5-4, the J call TRBJ2-1; D may be TRBD1 or TRBD2 (5 bases each). Germline V gene data show CDR1 as SGHNT and CDR2 as YYREEE (reference sequence). The CDR3 is 12 residues long. Deletions cut 4 bases from V and 4 bases from J, with 6 bases between. CDR3 in DNA: TGTGCCAGCAGCGAGGGGTACAATGAGCAGTTCTTC. This encodes CASSEGYNEQFF. The entire variable domain, with the rest obtained from reference TRBV5-4 and TRBJ2-1, is as follows: ETGVTQSPTHLIKTRGQQVTLRCSSQSGHNTVSWYQQALGQGPQFIFQYYREEENGRGNFPPRFSGLQFPNYSSELNVNALELDDSALYLCASSEGYNEQFFGPGTRLTVL.

This clonotype has a count of ten or more. The J gene is TRBJ2-3, the V gene TRBV12-3 or TRBV12-4; weak D call: TRBD2 (5 bases). CDR3 length: 17 residues. The ends were cut back, 3 bases at V and 4 bases at J, with 20 bases in the middle. CDR3 sequence: CASSFYGRTNSADTQYF. The CDR3 nucleotides are TGTGCCAGCAGTTTTTATGGGCGGACCAATAGCGCAGATACGCAGTATTTT.

This clonotype has a handful of counts. The chain couples TRBV11-3 to TRBJ2-2, with 8 positions matching TRBD2. The trim removed 5 bases at V and 2 bases at J, leaving 7 bases unmatched. The CDR3 totals 16 residues. The V gene's germline CDR1 is SGHNT and CDR2 YENEEA. CDR3 nucleotide sequence: TGTGCCAGCAGCCAATTCAGCGGGAGTAACACCGGGGAGCTGTTTTTT. It yields the protein CASSQFSGSNTGELFF.

The CDR3 DNA reads TGTGCCAGCAGCAAGGGTAGCGGGGATCCAGATACGCAGTATTTT. Amino acid sequence: CASSKGSGDPDTQYF. The V gene is TRBV11-3, the J gene TRBJ2-3; 8 bases agree with TRBD2. V lost 5 bases and J lost 4; bases outside the gene matches: 8. From germline, CDR1 is SGHNT and CDR2 YENEEA. CDR3 length: 15 residues.

This clonotype was counted ten times or more. This chain links TRBV20-1 with TRBJ2-1; possible D gene TRBD1, 5 bases. V was trimmed by 3 bases and J by 10 bases, leaving 19 bases between them. This CDR3 region has 14 residues. Germline V gene data show CDR1 as DFQATT and CDR2 as SNEGSKA (reference sequence). CDR3 sequence: CSARPFGRVREQFF. The CDR3 DNA reads as TGCAGTGCTAGGCCCTTTGGCAGGGTCAGGGAGCAGTTCTTC.

The V and J genes are TRBV27 and TRBJ1-2; a possible D gene is TRBD1 (5 bases). The CDR3 runs 13 residues. Germline V CDR1 and CDR2: MNHEY, SMNVEV (reference sequence). With 6 bases removed from V and 3 bases from J, the gap between germline ends came to 11 bases. CDR3 sequence (DNA): TGTGCCAGCAGGGGGGAGGACTACTATGGCTACACCTTC. This gives the protein CASRGEDYYGYTF.

This clonotype was detected many times. The chain links TRBV25-1 to TRBJ2-5, with 9 bases that match TRBD1. The ends lost 5 bases at V and 2 bases at J; junction bases unmatched: 6. Per the germline V gene, CDR1 is MGHDK and CDR2 is SYGVNS. This CDR3 region has 15 residues. CDR3 nucleotide sequence: TGTGCCAGCAGTCCGGGACAGGGTCCTCAAGAGACCCAGTACTTC. This translates into CASSPGQGPQETQYF.

This clonotype occurred a few times. The chain recombines TRBV7-9 with TRBJ2-5; D is possibly TRBD1 (5 bases). V was shortened by 8 bases and J by 5 bases, with 12 bases between the two germline ends. The germline V gene encodes CDR1 SEHNR and CDR2 FQNEAQ (reference sequence). The CDR3 runs 12 residues. This CDR3 reads CASRKGLETQYF. The CDR3 nucleotides are TGTGCCAGCCGCAAGGGGTTGGAGACCCAGTACTTC.

This sequence joins TRBV7-2 and TRBJ1-2; tentative D call: TRBD1 (6 bases). Germline CDR1 reads SGHTA; CDR2 reads FQGNSA. V was shortened by 5 bases and J by 5 bases, with 21 bases between the two germline ends. The CDR3 covers 16 residues. The DNA for the CDR3 is TGTGCCAGCAGCCCCACCCCACCAGGGGCGAGGTATGGCTACACCTTC. This codes for CASSPTPPGARYGYTF. The full variable domain, rest sourced from reference TRBV7-2 and TRBJ1-2, is GAGVSQSPSNKVTEKGKDVELRCDPISGHTALYWYRQSLGQGLEFLIYFQGNSAPDKSGLPSDRFSAERTGGSVSTLTIQRTQQEDSAVYLCASSPTPPGARYGYTFGSGTRLTVV.

V usage is TRBV5-1 and J usage is TRBJ2-2; a weak D match, TRBD1 (6 bases). V lost 1 base and J 4 bases, leaving 14 bases between the germline ends. Germline CDR1 and CDR2: SGHRS and YFSETQ. CDR3 length: 16 amino acids. The CDR3 loop is CASSLYSRGSTGELFF. CDR3 in DNA: TGCGCCAGCAGCTTGTATTCCAGGGGTTCCACCGGGGAGCTGTTTTTT.

J is TRBJ2-7 and V is TRBV20-1, with D tentatively TRBD1 (6 bases). Deletions cut 3 bases from V and 3 bases from J, with 12 bases between. CDR3 length: 13 amino acids. The V gene's germline CDR1 is DFQATT and CDR2 SNEGSKA (reference sequence). DNA of the CDR3: TGCAGTGCTAGTGATGGACAGTTCTACGAGCAGTACTTC. It specifies CSASDGQFYEQYF.

This clonotype was seen just once. The gene calls are TRBV4-3 and TRBJ2-7; the D is unclear. There are 15 residues in the CDR3. Trimming cost V 1 base and J 2 bases, with 12 bases left between them. Germline V gene data show CDR1 as LGHNA and CDR2 as YSLEER. The DNA for the CDR3 is TGCGCCAGCAGCCAAGTTGCAGACGGTGCCTACGAGCAGTACTTC. Amino acid sequence: CASSQVADGAYEQYF.

This clonotype was seen more than once but under ten times. The CDR3 region has the DNA TGCGCCAGCAGCCGCTTCAGGGGAAGCGATGAGCAGTTCTTC. It codes for CASSRFRGSDEQFF. The chain uses TRBV5-1 and TRBJ2-1; a weak D match, TRBD1 (6 bases). V lost 4 bases to trimming and J lost 8 bases, with 16 bases between them. Per the germline V gene, CDR1 is SGHRS and CDR2 is YFSETQ. The CDR3 length is 14 residues.